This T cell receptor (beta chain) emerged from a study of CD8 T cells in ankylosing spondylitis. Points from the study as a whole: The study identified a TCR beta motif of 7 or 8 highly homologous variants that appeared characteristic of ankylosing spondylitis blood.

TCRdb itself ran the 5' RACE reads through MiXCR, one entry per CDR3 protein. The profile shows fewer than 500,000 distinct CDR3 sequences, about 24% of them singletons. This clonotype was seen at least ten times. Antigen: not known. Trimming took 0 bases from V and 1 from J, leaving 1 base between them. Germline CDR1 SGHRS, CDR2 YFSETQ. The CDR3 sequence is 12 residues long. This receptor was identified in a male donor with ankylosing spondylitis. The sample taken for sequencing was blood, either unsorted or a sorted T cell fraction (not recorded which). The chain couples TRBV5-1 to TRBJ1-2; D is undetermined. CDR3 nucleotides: TGCGCCAGCAGCTTGGATAACTATGGCTACACCTTC. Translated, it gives CASSLDNYGYTF.